This T cell receptor (beta chain) was documented in a study of blood T cell repertoires in COVID-19 (dated by TCRdb to 2020 to 2022). Some background on the complete study: The collaborator samples originated in the United States, Italy and Spain and spanned the acute and convalescent phases of COVID-19. The material from the prospective study consisted of cDNA or gDNA derived from T cells, B-cell-depleted T cells, or PBMCs. The dataset comprised deeply sampled blood TCRbeta repertoires from subjects exposed to, actively infected with, or recovered from COVID-19. The repertoires were released in a freely available public database intended as a resource for research on the immune response to SARS-CoV-2. Samples came from the ongoing ImmuneRACE study (first 160 participants) plus 1,254 subjects from 6 global collaborators. Nearly every sample came with metadata listing a de-identified subject ID, COVID-19 status, age in years and sex. Where available, HLA class I and class II types were obtained from metadata supplied by the sample provider rather than from assay-based typing. The research as a whole found: Clinical and demographic metadata were provided uncurated, with the amount varying by source and participant.

TCRbeta CDR3 regions were amplified from genomic DNA using the immunoSEQ Assay, a bias-controlled multiplex PCR. Processing in the source paper ran as follows. Nucleated cell counts per sample were estimated from amplification of reference gene primers within the assay. To quantify the absolute abundance of each unique TCRbeta CDR3 rearrangement, sequence reads were collapsed and filtered. For each sample, productive Simpson clonality was calculated by taking the square root of Simpson's diversity index across productive rearrangements. TCRdb provides this immuneACCESS table in a form limited to in-frame rearrangements. Some clones are lacking; in checked studies, under half of them reflect an unresolved V gene, and why the rest are absent is not known. V and J calls and clone size are those listed in that table; D and trimming were worked out from the DNA. This sample comprises around 70,000 clones, roughly 90% of them detected only once. Around 0.6% of the sample belongs to the ten largest clones.

The CDR3 goes from the cysteine to the phenylalanine over 14 residues. The only DNA kept is the CDR3, 42 bases in frame from the first base. Trimming removed 4 bases from V and 7 bases from J, leaving 17 bases between the germline ends. Looking up the germline V gene yields CDR1 SGHRS and CDR2 YFSETQ. A single count supports this clone. Its target antigen remains unknown. Base-call qualities are not available, and no considerably larger clone is one nucleotide away. Each collaborating institution followed its own protocols to collect whole blood in K2EDTA tubes. For TCRbeta analysis, collaborators shipped samples as frozen whole blood, isolated PBMCs, or DNA extracted from either of those sample types.

The material sequenced was peripheral blood. The sequence joins TRBV5-1 to TRBJ1-2; TRBD1 is possibly the D segment (6 matching bases). The sequence came from a man aged 55 to 70 with acute or convalescent COVID-19. The DNA reads as follows: TGCGCCAGCAGCCCACTCCAGGGGATCCGTGGCTACACCTTC. The resulting protein is CASSPLQGIRGYTF.